This passage covers 12 T cell receptor beta chains from one sample sequenced in a study of blood T cell repertoires in COVID-19. Libraries were prepared by immunoSEQ multiplex PCR; TCRdb keeps only in-frame clonotypes and omits some of them. The data hold more than 200,000 clones, with 80% to 90% observed a single time. The material sequenced was peripheral blood. These receptors were collected from a woman of 80 years or more with COVID-19, enrolled during active disease.

This clone has only one observation. The genes are TRBV10-3 and TRBJ1-2, with D maybe TRBD1 (5 bases). The CDR3 has 15 amino acids. V was shortened by 0 bases and J by 4 bases, with 12 bases between the two germline ends. Germline CDR1 ENHRY, CDR2 SYGVKD. CDR3 in amino acids: CAISESNGAVYGYTF. The CDR3 coding sequence is TGTGCCATCAGTGAGTCTAATGGGGCGGTCTATGGCTACACCTTC.

This clone showed up just a few times. The chain uses TRBV19 and TRBJ1-5; TRBD1 might be the D (5 bases). Trimming left V 8 bases short and J 7 bases short, with 15 bases between. Germline V gives CDR1 LNHDA, CDR2 SQIVND (reference sequence). There are 13 residues in the CDR3. The CDR3 protein is CASRGTPLQPQHF. The CDR3 DNA is TGTGCCAGTCGCGGGACCCCCCTCCAGCCCCAGCATTTT.

The chain employs TRBV7-9 and TRBJ1-1, with D uncertain. The germline gives CDR1 SEHNR, CDR2 FQNEAQ (reference sequence). The CDR3 is 14 residues long. V lost 5 bases and J lost 1, with 11 bases in between. CDR3 sequence reads: CASSPLSENTEAFF. The CDR3 bases are TGTGCCAGCAGCCCCCTTAGCGAGAACACTGAAGCTTTCTTT.

This chain uses TRBV18 with TRBJ2-6, with 8 positions matching TRBD2. The CDR3 has 19 residues. Germline V gene lookup returns CDR1 KGHSH and CDR2 LQKENI. Trimming at V came to 5 bases and at J to 0 bases, leaving 12 bases not matched to a gene. The CDR3 nucleotides read TGTGCCAGCTCATATGCGGGGGGCCTCACTAGCTCTGGGGCCAACGTCCTGACTTTC. Amino acids: CASSYAGGLTSSGANVLTF. Complete variable domain (other parts from reference TRBV18 and TRBJ2-6): NAGVMQNPRHLVRRRGQEARLRCSPMKGHSHVYWYRQLPEEGLKFMVYLQKENIIDESGMPKERFSAEFPKEGPSILRIQQVVRGDSAAYFCASSYAGGLTSSGANVLTFGAGSRLTVL.

The V gene is TRBV7-2, the J gene TRBJ2-4; weak D call: TRBD2 (6 bases). V was shortened by 2 bases and J by 7 bases, with 18 bases between the two germline ends. Germline-derived CDR1 and CDR2 are SGHTA and FQGNSA. The CDR3 is 16 residues long. The CDR3 is CASSLFVRGIENIQYF. The CDR3 coding sequence is TGTGCCAGCAGCTTATTCGTGCGGGGCATAGAGAACATTCAGTACTTC.

J is TRBJ2-3 and V is TRBV18; 7 bases agree with TRBD1. In germline, CDR1 is KGHSH, CDR2 LQKENI. The CDR3 has 14 residues. The V gene end was trimmed by 4 bases and the J gene end by 4 bases; junction bases not matched to a gene: 5. The CDR3 sequence is CASSRDSNPDTQYF. The CDR3 bases are TGTGCCAGCTCACGGGACAGTAACCCAGATACGCAGTATTTT.

The chain employs TRBV11-3 and TRBJ2-3; no firm D call. Deletions cut 6 bases from V and 5 bases from J, with 12 bases between. CDR3 length: 13 residues. Germline loops: CDR1 SGHNT, CDR2 YENEEA. CDR3 bases: TGTGCCAGCAGTGCTAGGTTCGTAGATACGCAGTATTTT. This codes for CASSARFVDTQYF.

This rearrangement joins TRBV6-5 to TRBJ2-1; D perhaps matches TRBD1 (6 bases). CDR1 and CDR2 (germline): MNHEY, SVGAGI. The CDR3 contains 13 residues. Trimming shortened V by 4 bases and J by 7 bases, and 11 bases separated the two germline ends. CDR3 bases: TGTGCCAGCAGTTTAACAGGGTGGAATGAGCAGTTCTTC. This gives the protein CASSLTGWNEQFF.

This chain uses TRBV2 with TRBJ1-3, with 8 bases that match TRBD1. CDR1 and CDR2 (germline): SNHLY, FYNNEI. The CDR3 contains 15 residues. The ends lost 7 bases at V and 0 bases at J; junction bases unmatched: 5. Here the CDR3 DNA reads TGTGCCAGCACCACGCAGGGGGCCTCTGGAAACACCATATATTTT. Protein sequence: CASTTQGASGNTIYF.

This chain links TRBV5-1 with TRBJ2-3; 8 bases map to TRBD1. The V gene end was trimmed by 2 bases and the J gene end by 4 bases; junction bases not matched to a gene: 6. The CDR3 runs 15 residues. Germline values: CDR1 SGHRS, CDR2 YFSETQ. Here the CDR3 DNA reads TGCGCCAGCAGCTTATCAGGACAGGGAGCAGATACGCAGTATTTT. Translating gives CASSLSGQGADTQYF. Full variable domain (missing parts from reference TRBV5-1 and TRBJ2-3): KAGVTQTPRYLIKTRGQQVTLSCSPISGHRSVSWYQQTPGQGLQFLFEYFSETQRNKGNFPGRFSGRQFSNSRSEMNVSTLELGDSALYLCASSLSGQGADTQYFGPGTRLTVL.

V usage is TRBV28 and J usage is TRBJ1-4; 7 nucleotides agree with TRBD1. Germline trimming cut 6 bases from V and 5 bases from J; bases unmatched to any gene: 0. The length of the CDR3 is 12 residues. The V gene's germline CDR1 is MDHEN and CDR2 SYDVKM. The CDR3 reads CASRTGNEKLFF. Written as DNA, the CDR3 is TGTGCCAGCAGGACAGGGAATGAAAAACTGTTTTTT.

The chain links TRBV18 to TRBJ1-1; TRBD1 is a possible D gene (6 bases). The V gene's germline CDR1 is KGHSH and CDR2 LQKENI. V was cut by 4 bases and J by 2 bases, with 8 bases left in between. CDR3 length equals 13 residues. The chain's CDR3 is CASSQTGNTEAFF. DNA of the CDR3: TGTGCCAGCTCACAGACAGGAAACACTGAAGCTTTCTTT.